Listed here are 5 T cell receptor beta chains from one sample, sequenced in a study of blood T cell repertoires in COVID-19. The repertoire was sequenced with immunoSEQ multiplex PCR; TCRdb's copy has only in-frame clones and lacks some. The sample carries roughly 100,000 clones, over 65% recorded once. Specimen: peripheral blood. The receptors here all came from a human donor in a cohort sampled during active COVID-19.

The V and J genes are TRBV30 and TRBJ2-7, with 8 bases that match TRBD1. The V and J ends lost 4 bases and 3 bases, in that order; junction bases with no gene match: 8. Germline V gives CDR1 GTSNPN, CDR2 SVGIG (reference sequence). CDR3 size: 14 residues. The CDR3 sequence: CAWTPPGQGYEQYF. CDR3 in DNA: TGTGCCTGGACCCCGCCCGGACAGGGCTACGAGCAGTACTTC.

Only one count was recorded for this clone. The chain uses TRBV3-1 (or the pseudogene TRBV3-2) and TRBJ1-5; 7 bases match TRBD1. CDR3 size: 13 residues. The germline V gene has CDR1 LGHDT and CDR2 YNNKEL (reference sequence). V shed 2 bases, J shed 7 bases, and the junction held 2 bases outside the gene matches. The CDR3 nucleotides read TGTGCCAGCAGCCAACAGGGGGGACAGCCCCAGCATTTT. Amino acids: CASSQQGGQPQHF.

Remarks on this clone: The sample carries other DNA sequences with the same CDR3. This chain connects TRBV2 to TRBJ1-4; maybe TRBD1 (6 bases). This CDR3 has 14 residues. Germline V CDR1 and CDR2: SNHLY, FYNNEI. The V gene lost 6 bases and the J gene lost 2 bases, with 10 bases spanning the gap. The DNA for the CDR3 is TGTGCCAGCAGCCACAGGGTCACTAATGAAAAACTGTTTTTT. Translation: CASSHRVTNEKLFF.

The CDR3 bases are TGTGCCAGCAGTGAAGCGAGGACTATCTCCCAGCCCCAGCATTTT. Translating gives CASSEARTISQPQHF. The rearrangement joins TRBV2 to TRBJ1-5; D remains ambiguous. Germline CDR1 SNHLY, CDR2 FYNNEI. There are 15 residues in the CDR3. Trimming removed 0 bases at V and 7 bases at J, with 13 bases between.

This clone has more than one count but fewer than ten. V is TRBV3-1 (or the pseudogene TRBV3-2) and J is TRBJ2-1, with 7 bases matching TRBD2. V trimming: 0 bases; J trimming: 7 bases; junction bases outside the gene matches: 6. There are 15 residues in the CDR3. The germline gives CDR1 LGHDT, CDR2 YNNKEL (reference sequence). The CDR3 protein is CASSQDLGGWNEQFF. The CDR3 nucleotides are TGTGCCAGCAGCCAAGATTTGGGGGGGTGGAATGAGCAGTTCTTC.